These 21 T cell receptor beta chains were sequenced from one sample in a study of response to subunit inactivated influenza vaccine. MiXCR, applied by TCRdb to the RT-PCR reads, yields one record per CDR3 protein. The sample has around 710,000 distinct CDR3 sequences, approximately 15% seen once. The sequencing used PBMCs from blood, collected less than 15 days before vaccination. The receptor source for this set is a man aged 45-65 years who received an inactivated influenza vaccine.

The chain is built from TRBV20-1 and TRBJ2-5; a possible D gene is TRBD1 (7 bases). The V end was cut by 0 bases, the J end by 5 bases, with 16 bases between. CDR3 length: 15 amino acids. Germline V gene data show CDR1 as DFQATT and CDR2 as SNEGSKA (reference sequence). The CDR3 is CSAREAQGGMETQYF. The CDR3 nucleotides read TGCAGTGCTAGAGAAGCTCAGGGGGGTATGGAGACCCAGTACTTC.

The CDR3 coding sequence is TGTGCCATCAGCCGAGTCGGCAGGGGGCAGGATGGCTACACCTTC. Its translation: CAISRVGRGQDGYTF. This chain uses TRBV10-3 with TRBJ1-2; TRBD1 matches at 8 bases. The V gene's germline CDR1 is ENHRY and CDR2 SYGVKD. There are 15 residues in the CDR3. J gave up 6 bases and V 6 bases, and 12 bases lay outside the gene matches.

The rearrangement links TRBV7-2 to TRBJ2-1; D may correspond to TRBD1 or TRBD2 (5 bases each). Trimming stripped 5 bases from V and 5 bases from J, with 16 bases between. Germline CDR1 reads SGHTA; CDR2 reads FQGNSA. The CDR3 is 15 residues long. CDR3 in DNA: TGTGCCAGCAGCCGTTCTGGCAGGGACCACAATGAGCAGTTCTTC. It encodes CASSRSGRDHNEQFF.

This clonotype showed up just a few times. CDR3 residues: CSARGTSGEPYNEQFF. CDR3 nucleotides: TGCAGTGCTAGAGGGACTAGCGGGGAGCCCTACAATGAGCAGTTCTTC. The V gene is TRBV20-1, the J gene TRBJ2-1; TRBD2 agrees at 12 bases. The CDR3 length is 16 residues. After removal of 1 base from V and 2 bases from J, the junction contained 3 bases not matched to a gene. Germline V gives CDR1 DFQATT, CDR2 SNEGSKA (reference sequence).

The chain uses TRBV3-1 and TRBJ2-2; 10 bases align to TRBD1. The CDR3 is 14 residues long. Germline-derived CDR1 and CDR2 are LGHDT and YNNKEL (reference sequence). The junction had 2 bases not matched to a gene; V was cut back by 4 bases and J by 6 bases. The CDR3 here is CASSRQGASGELFF. The CDR3 DNA follows: TGTGCCAGCAGCCGACAGGGGGCGTCCGGGGAGCTGTTTTTT.

This clonotype was observed many times. V is TRBV6-5 and J is TRBJ2-2; no firm D call. CDR1 is MNHEY and CDR2 is SVGAGI in the germline V gene. The CDR3 is made up of 12 amino acids. Trimming took 3 bases from V and 7 from J, leaving 6 bases between them. This chain's CDR3 is CASSYIGGELFF. DNA of the CDR3: TGTGCCAGCAGTTATATCGGCGGGGAGCTGTTTTTT.

This clonotype was counted between two and nine times. This rearrangement joins TRBV7-9 to TRBJ1-1; no clear D. The CDR3 loop spans 15 amino acids. Germline CDR1 SEHNR, CDR2 FQNEAQ (reference sequence). V gave up 0 bases and J gave up 4 bases, with 12 bases separating them. The CDR3: CASSLAAGSSTEAFF. As DNA, the CDR3 is TGTGCCAGCAGCTTAGCAGCGGGGTCGAGCACTGAAGCTTTCTTT.

This clonotype was seen a handful of times. The CDR3 is CSAHSGLLPEQFF. The CDR3 DNA is TGCAGCGCCCATAGCGGTCTCCTCCCTGAGCAGTTCTTC. The chain uses TRBV29-1 and TRBJ2-1, with TRBD2 as a possible D gene (6 bases). There are 13 residues in the CDR3. Looked up from germline, CDR1 is SQVTM and CDR2 is ANQGSEA. Trimming left V 7 bases short and J 9 bases short, with 19 bases between.

The rearrangement joins TRBV6-1 to TRBJ1-5; D is undetermined. Germline assignment: CDR1 MNHNS and CDR2 SASEGT. The CDR3 has 14 amino acids. V dropped 3 bases and J dropped 0 bases, with 6 bases sitting between them. CDR3 protein: CASSEDCSNQPQHF. The CDR3, as DNA: TGTGCCAGCAGTGAGGACTGTAGCAATCAGCCCCAGCATTTT.

The chain has TRBV3-1 and TRBJ2-5; no clear D gene. Germline V gene data show CDR1 as LGHDT and CDR2 as YNNKEL (reference sequence). This CDR3 comprises 15 residues. V was pared by 4 bases and J by 4 bases, with 16 bases between. CDR3 sequence reads: CASSPWDLGRETQYF. For the CDR3, the DNA is TGTGCCAGCAGCCCCTGGGATCTAGGGCGAGAGACCCAGTACTTC.

V and J are TRBV12-3 or TRBV12-4 and TRBJ2-5; 15 bases align to TRBD2. After removal of 5 bases from V and 4 bases from J, the junction contained 5 bases not matched to a gene. The CDR3 totals 16 residues. The CDR3 nucleotides read TGTGCCAGCAGTACGGGACTAGCGGGAGGTTTAGAGACCCAGTACTTC. Amino acid sequence: CASSTGLAGGLETQYF.

This chain links TRBV11-2 with TRBJ1-3; 9 bases fit TRBD1. The CDR3 extends over 18 amino acids. Germline CDR1 and CDR2: SGHAT and FQNNGV. J gave up 0 bases and V 4 bases, and 10 bases lay outside the gene matches. CDR3 loop: CASSSTGGPASSGNTIYF. For the CDR3, the DNA is TGTGCCAGCAGCTCAACAGGGGGCCCTGCCAGCTCTGGAAACACCATATATTTT.

This clonotype was observed a handful of times. The chain couples TRBV11-2 to TRBJ2-3; the D gene is possibly TRBD1 (6 bases). The CDR3 consists of 17 residues. CDR1 SGHAT and CDR2 FQNNGV come from the germline V gene. The ends were cut back, 1 base at V and 3 bases at J, with 17 bases in the middle. The CDR3 here is CASSLGYHGRGTDTQYF. The CDR3 region has the DNA TGTGCCAGCAGCTTAGGTTATCATGGAAGGGGGACAGATACGCAGTATTTT. Based on the CDR3 plus reference TRBV11-2 and TRBJ2-3, the full variable domain is EAGVAQSPRYKIIEKRQSVAFWCNPISGHATLYWYQQILGQGPKLLIQFQNNGVVDDSQLPKDRFSAERLKGVDSTLKIQPAKLEDSAVYLCASSLGYHGRGTDTQYFGPGTRLTVL.

This clonotype has more than one count but fewer than ten. The chain uses TRBV28 and TRBJ2-7; D not certain. The CDR3 is 11 amino acids. Germline CDR1 reads MDHEN; CDR2 reads SYDVKM. Trimming took 7 bases from V and 4 from J, leaving 8 bases between them. The chain's CDR3 is CASTNPYEQYF. The CDR3 bases are TGTGCCAGCACCAACCCATACGAGCAGTACTTC.

This clonotype has a count of ten or more. The genes are TRBV28 and TRBJ2-1; D gene ambiguous. This CDR3 has 14 amino acids. Per the germline V gene, CDR1 is MDHEN and CDR2 is SYDVKM. V was clipped by 6 bases and J by 6 bases, with 15 bases between them. The CDR3 sequence is CASSHPRRTNEQFF. In DNA form, the CDR3 reads TGTGCCAGCAGCCACCCTAGACGAACCAATGAGCAGTTCTTC.

The gene calls are TRBV7-3 and TRBJ2-3; 9 bases match TRBD2. Looked up from germline, CDR1 is SGHTA and CDR2 is FQGTGA. The CDR3 runs to 16 residues. V lost 2 bases and J lost 2; bases outside the gene matches: 5. The CDR3 loop is CASSLSGLAPTDTQYF. The CDR3 DNA is TGTGCCAGCAGCTTATCCGGACTAGCGCCCACAGATACGCAGTATTTT.

This clonotype was counted only a few times. The V call is TRBV29-1, the J call TRBJ2-7; D gene uncertain. The CDR3 spans 12 residues. CDR1 is SQVTM, CDR2 ANQGSEA, per germline. V lost 4 bases and J 2 bases, leaving 9 bases between the germline ends. The CDR3 DNA is TGCAGCGTTGTTAAGACACCCTACGAGCAGTACTTC. This encodes CSVVKTPYEQYF.

This clonotype was counted a few times. V and J are TRBV4-3 and TRBJ2-6; TRBD2 is a possible D gene (6 bases). There are 17 residues in the CDR3. Trimming removed 0 bases from V and 0 bases from J, with 9 bases in between. Per germline, CDR1 LGHNA and CDR2 YSLEER. CDR3 nucleotides: TGCGCCAGCAGCCAAGATCGGGAGAACTCTGGGGCCAACGTCCTGACTTTC. It specifies CASSQDRENSGANVLTF.

This clonotype showed up just a few times. This chain links TRBV12-3 or TRBV12-4 with TRBJ2-1; 7 nucleotides match TRBD2. CDR3 size: 15 residues. With 3 bases clipped from V and 3 bases from J, the junction kept 5 bases outside the gene matches. The CDR3 reads CASSLNRGVYNEQFF. The CDR3 DNA is TGTGCCAGCAGTTTGAACCGGGGGGTCTACAATGAGCAGTTCTTC.

The chain links TRBV4-3 to TRBJ2-5, with 9 nucleotides matching TRBD2. The CDR3 has 18 amino acids. With V trimmed by 0 bases and J by 5 bases, 13 bases remained unmatched. Germline V CDR1 and CDR2: LGHNA, YSLEER. The CDR3 region is CASSQETVAGVIDETQYF. CDR3 nucleotide sequence: TGCGCCAGCAGCCAAGAGACCGTAGCGGGGGTGATCGACGAGACCCAGTACTTC.

This clonotype was detected a few times. At one boundary the junction diverges from the germline segment, which might be a read error. The chain employs TRBV27 and TRBJ1-2; D gene unclear. CDR1 and CDR2 from the germline V gene are MNHEY and SMNVEV (reference sequence). The CDR3 has 14 amino acids. CDR3 in amino acids: CTSSLSEVTGGYTF. The CDR3 DNA reads TGCACCAGCAGTTTATCAGAGGTAACGGGAGGCTACACCTTC.